The table lists the clone carrying this TCR beta chain with many counts. As yet, its antigen is unknown. The data derive from a study of molecular identifiers for immune sequencing clone quantification. Using a CD8+CD4-CCR7+CD45RA+ phenotype, naive CD8 T cells were sorted. Germline V gene data show CDR1 as SEHNR and CDR2 as FQNEAQ (reference sequence). Trimming took 1 base from V and 6 from J, leaving 12 bases between them. This CDR3 region has 15 residues. As previously described, bulk TCR libraries were made using listed TCR primers. TCRdb reanalysed the PCR reads using MiXCR and keeps one entry per CDR3 protein. The repertoire holds tens of thousands of distinct CDR3 sequences, with 17% as singletons. Study results and caveats: Identical TCR molecules can share a barcode, and this sharing could underestimate highly expanded clone sizes. Over 99% of effector molecules, yet under 1% of naive-cell molecules, were held by clones above 20 RNA copies.

This chain uses TRBV7-9 with TRBJ1-4; no firm D call. Sequences were obtained from naive CD8+ T cells from blood, with Jurkat cell RNA spiked in. The subset is: FACS-sorted CD8+CD4-CCR7+CD45RA+ naive T cells. This TCR derives from a human donor in good health. Some libraries in this study had Jurkat cell RNA spiked in. As DNA, the CDR3 is TGTGCCAGCAGCTTAGTGAGAGGGATGGATGAAAAACTGTTTTTT. This gives the protein CASSLVRGMDEKLFF. Looking up the rest from reference TRBV7-9 and TRBJ1-4 gives the full variable domain: DTGVSQNPRHKITKRGQNVTFRCDPISEHNRLYWYRQTLGQGPEFLTYFQNEAQLEKSRLLSDRFSAERPKGSFSTLEIQRTEQGDSAMYLCASSLVRGMDEKLFFGSGTQLSVL.